The next 14 T cell receptor beta chains were all read from a single sample in a study of cytomegalovirus exposure and HLA in healthy donors. The primer mix had 60 Vbeta and 13 Jbeta primers. Here immunoSEQ multiplex PCR was the method, and the copy in TCRdb shows in-frame clones only, minus some. In the table there are about 89,000 clones, 85% of which are singletons. The sample taken for sequencing was PBMCs. These receptors originate from a man aged 35-49 years in good health and CMV-seropositive.

The CDR3 reads CASSDRGGPYNSPLHF. Here the CDR3 DNA reads TGTGCCAGCAGCGACAGGGGAGGCCCCTATAATTCACCCCTCCACTTT. The gene calls are TRBV11-2 and TRBJ1-6, with 8 bases identical to TRBD1. The CDR3 spans 16 residues. Germline CDR1 reads SGHAT; CDR2 reads FQNNGV. V gave up 5 bases and J gave up 2 bases; unmatched junction bases: 5.

The chain recombines TRBV5-1 with TRBJ2-2; D is uncertain. CDR1 is SGHRS, CDR2 YFSETQ, per germline. This CDR3 has 14 residues. Trimming left V 4 bases short and J 2 bases short, with 9 bases between. CDR3 nucleotide sequence: TGCGCCAGCAGCGGCCAGGCAAACACCGGGGAGCTGTTTTTT. This codes for CASSGQANTGELFF. Based on the CDR3 plus reference TRBV5-1 and TRBJ2-2, the full variable domain is KAGVTQTPRYLIKTRGQQVTLSCSPISGHRSVSWYQQTPGQGLQFLFEYFSETQRNKGNFPGRFSGRQFSNSRSEMNVSTLELGDSALYLCASSGQANTGELFFGEGSRLTVL.

The chain uses TRBV25-1 and TRBJ2-2; 8 bases are a match to TRBD1. Germline V gene lookup returns CDR1 MGHDK and CDR2 SYGVNS. The CDR3 spans 14 residues. V gave up 7 bases and J gave up 3 bases; unmatched junction bases: 4. The CDR3 DNA is TGTGCCAGCACACAGGGGGAGTACACCGGGGAGCTGTTTTTT. It specifies CASTQGEYTGELFF.

This chain joins TRBV5-6 and TRBJ2-7; TRBD1 matches 7 bases. CDR3 size: 15 residues. Germline CDR1 SGHDT, CDR2 YYEEEE. Trimming at V came to 1 base and at J to 2 bases, leaving 6 bases not matched to a gene. The CDR3 loop reads CASSLSGDSPYEQYF. DNA of the CDR3: TGTGCCAGCAGCTTGTCTGGGGACAGCCCCTACGAGCAGTACTTC.

V and J are TRBV5-1 and TRBJ1-4; TRBD1 aligns across 9 bases. Germline assignment: CDR1 SGHRS and CDR2 YFSETQ. The CDR3 is made up of 15 amino acids. V was clipped by 0 bases and J by 4 bases; unmatched bases: 1. This CDR3 reads CASSLGDRVNEKLFF. CDR3 in DNA: TGCGCCAGCAGCTTGGGGGACAGGGTTAATGAAAAACTGTTTTTT.

The V and J genes are TRBV14 and TRBJ2-5, with 10 bases matching TRBD1. Near its end, the DNA agrees better with TRBJ2-7, so the J call may be wrong. CDR1 is SGHDN, CDR2 FVKESK, per germline. This CDR3 is 14 amino acids long. This CDR3 reads CASNRQGAPYEQYF. DNA for the CDR3: TGTGCCAGCAACCGACAGGGGGCTCCCTACGAGCAGTACTTC.

This clone has just a few counts. J is TRBJ1-3 and V is TRBV19; D gene unclear. Trimming removed 5 bases at V and 0 bases at J, with 8 bases between. The CDR3 is 14 amino acids. Germline CDR1 LNHDA, CDR2 SQIVND (reference sequence). CDR3: CASSSVASGNTIYF. The CDR3 nucleotides read TGTGCCAGTAGTTCAGTGGCCTCTGGAAACACCATATATTTT. Full variable domain (missing parts from reference TRBV19 and TRBJ1-3): DGGITQSPKYLFRKEGQNVTLSCEQNLNHDAMYWYRQDPGQGLRLIYYSQIVNDFQKGDIAEGYSVSREKKESFPLTVTSAQKNPTAFYLCASSSVASGNTIYFGEGSWLTVV.

The J gene is TRBJ1-1, the V gene TRBV11-3, with D maybe TRBD1 (5 bases). This CDR3 is 15 amino acids long. Germline V gives CDR1 SGHNT, CDR2 YENEEA. V gave up 5 bases and J gave up 0 bases, with 13 bases separating them. CDR3 bases: TGTGCCAGCAGCCCCGGAGGGGTCATGAACACTGAAGCTTTCTTT. Protein: CASSPGGVMNTEAFF.

The chain recombines TRBV6-1 with TRBJ2-2, with D possibly being TRBD1 (5 bases). Trimming removed 7 bases from V and 5 bases from J, with 11 bases in between. This CDR3 is 13 amino acids long. Germline CDR1 and CDR2: MNHNS and SASEGT. DNA for the CDR3: TGTGCCAGCAACCCCAGGGAAACCGGGGAGCTGTTTTTT. Protein sequence: CASNPRETGELFF.

The chain carries TRBV4-1 and TRBJ2-2; D uncertain. The germline V gene encodes CDR1 MGHRA and CDR2 YSYEKL. This CDR3 spans 15 amino acids. The ends were cut back, 0 bases at V and 5 bases at J, with 10 bases in the middle. The CDR3 is CASSQDPRLTGELFF. The DNA of the CDR3 is TGCGCCAGCAGCCAAGATCCCAGGCTGACCGGGGAGCTGTTTTTT.

V is TRBV30 and J is TRBJ2-3; weak D call: TRBD1 (5 bases). The V end was cut by 6 bases, the J end by 1 base, with 14 bases between. This CDR3 has 14 residues. The germline gives CDR1 GTSNPN, CDR2 SVGIG (reference sequence). CDR3 loop: CACHYRTRTDTQYF. The DNA for the CDR3 is TGTGCCTGTCATTACAGGACCCGCACAGATACGCAGTATTTT.

This chain uses TRBV27 with TRBJ2-2, with D possibly being TRBD2 (5 bases). Per germline, CDR1 MNHEY and CDR2 SMNVEV (reference sequence). Trimming took off 2 bases at V and 0 bases at J, with 16 bases between the two ends. CDR3 length: 18 residues. The CDR3 loop reads CASSLVRLSGANTGELFF. The CDR3, as DNA: TGTGCCAGCAGTTTAGTCCGACTCAGCGGAGCGAACACCGGGGAGCTGTTTTTT.

The chain combines TRBV6-6 with TRBJ1-4, with D possibly being TRBD1 (5 bases). Trimming pared 6 bases from V and 6 bases from J, leaving 14 bases between. The CDR3 runs to 14 residues. CDR1 and CDR2 from the germline V gene are MNHNY and SVGAGI (reference sequence). In nucleotides, the CDR3 is TGTGCCAGCAGAGACGGGGGAAGGGATGAAAAACTGTTTTTT. This gives the protein CASRDGGRDEKLFF.

The rearrangement uses TRBV11-2 and TRBJ2-1; 12 bases are a match to TRBD2. The CDR3 sequence is 14 residues long. With V trimmed by 3 bases and J by 6 bases, 0 bases remained unmatched. The germline gives CDR1 SGHAT, CDR2 FQNNGV. The CDR3 is CASSLTSGSNEQFF. The CDR3, as DNA: TGTGCCAGCAGCTTGACTAGCGGGAGCAATGAGCAGTTCTTC. Complete variable domain (other parts from reference TRBV11-2 and TRBJ2-1): EAGVAQSPRYKIIEKRQSVAFWCNPISGHATLYWYQQILGQGPKLLIQFQNNGVVDDSQLPKDRFSAERLKGVDSTLKIQPAKLEDSAVYLCASSLTSGSNEQFFGPGTRLTVL.